This TCR beta chain was obtained from a study of CD8 T cells in Susac syndrome. Reverse transcription of about 0.45 to 1 ug RNA was carried out with random hexamers. TCRdb itself ran the immunoSEQ multiplex PCR reads through MiXCR, one entry per CDR3 protein. The sample includes about 180,000 distinct CDR3 sequences, approximately 95% of them seen just once. Between the trimmed V and J ends, which lost 5 bases and 1 base, there was a span of 9 bases. The CDR3 is 14 amino acids. The germline V gene encodes CDR1 SEHNR and CDR2 FQNEAQ (reference sequence). The sequencing input was CD8+ T cells from PBMCs. This TCR derives from a human donor with multiple sclerosis. The V call is TRBV7-9, the J call TRBJ1-5; weak D call: TRBD1 (5 bases). CDR3 amino acids: CASSLWGSNQPQHF. CDR3 sequence (DNA): TGTGCCAGCAGCCTGTGGGGCAGCAATCAGCCCCAGCATTTT.